This T cell receptor beta chain was retrieved from a study of response to subunit inactivated influenza vaccine. Germline CDR1 reads MNHNS; CDR2 reads SASEGT. The length of the CDR3 is 15 residues. Deletions cut 3 bases from V and 0 bases from J, with 11 bases between. One entry per CDR3 protein results from TCRdb running MiXCR on the RT-PCR reads. The table shows approximately 680,000 distinct CDR3 sequences, with roughly 14% occurring only once. General observations from the study: Authors suggested each seasonal flu vaccination may recruit only limited numbers of new T cells.

This clonotype appeared a few times. Its antigen remains unidentified. This chain connects TRBV6-1 to TRBJ2-5; D gene unclear. This clonotype originated in a man in his fifties who received an inactivated influenza vaccine. The starting material was PBMCs from blood, obtained less than 13 days after vaccination. CDR3: CASSDPPTYQETQYF. The DNA for the CDR3 is TGTGCCAGCAGTGACCCCCCAACGTACCAAGAGACCCAGTACTTC.